What follows is one T cell receptor beta chain and its context. Its antigen remains unidentified. Trimming removed 1 base from V and 7 bases from J, with 11 bases in between. There are 13 residues in the CDR3. Germline V gives CDR1 MNHEY, CDR2 SMNVEV (reference sequence). TCRdb re-derived calls from the RACE reads in MiXCR, one entry per CDR3 protein. This sample has about 190,000 distinct CDR3 sequences, with under 30% found just once. The sample belongs to a study of human T cells and chemical hapten exposure. Time point in this sample: patch test 3, about 24 weeks after DPC sensitization. Treatment defined: therapeutic diphenylcyclopropenone sensitization with weekly scalp DPC. Whole-study findings and limits: Expanded TCRs formed significantly more large CDR3 similarity clusters than controls.

The chain links TRBV27 to TRBJ2-7; D possibly corresponds to TRBD2 (5 bases). The sample in question was whole blood, obtained in connection with sensitization to the hapten diphenylcyclopropenone (DPC). The origin of this receptor is a woman in her 40s with alopecia areata. Some clones in this sample may be carry-over from other donors' samples. The CDR3 coding sequence is TGTGCCAGCAGTTTATTTGCCGGGGATGAGCAGTACTTC. Its translation is CASSLFAGDEQYF.